This entry lists 17 T cell receptor beta chains sequenced from one sample in a study of blood T cell repertoires in COVID-19. Clones were sequenced by immunoSEQ multiplex PCR, and TCRdb holds only the in-frame ones, with some missing. The sample holds some 110,000 clones; more than 75% are singletons and the top ten take approximately 5.3%. Input material: peripheral blood. Receptors originate from a human donor in a cohort sampled during active COVID-19.

This chain uses TRBV2 with TRBJ2-1, with 10 bases identical to TRBD2. The CDR3 runs to 15 residues. CDR1 and CDR2 from the germline V gene are SNHLY and FYNNEI. With V trimmed by 1 base and J by 3 bases, 0 bases remained unmatched. The CDR3 is CASSEGTSGYNEQFF. CDR3 coding DNA: TGTGCCAGCAGTGAAGGGACTAGCGGCTACAATGAGCAGTTCTTC.

The chain uses TRBV5-8 and TRBJ1-1, with D possibly TRBD1 on 5 matching bases. Germline assignment: CDR1 SGHTS and CDR2 YDEGEE. CDR3 length equals 13 residues. Deletions cut 4 bases from V and 1 base from J, with 8 bases between. The chain's CDR3 is CASSRQRNTEAFF. Written as DNA, the CDR3 is TGTGCCAGCAGCCGACAGAGGAACACTGAAGCTTTCTTT.

This clone was recorded only once. This rearrangement joins TRBV12-5 to TRBJ2-7; 10 nucleotides match TRBD1. The CDR3 runs to 17 residues. V shed 4 bases, J shed 2 bases, and the junction held 11 bases outside the gene matches. CDR1 and CDR2 from the germline V gene are LGHNT and FRNRAP. The CDR3 sequence: CASGSWGTGVLTYEQYF. The CDR3 DNA reads as TGTGCTAGTGGTTCGTGGGGGACAGGGGTTTTGACCTACGAGCAGTACTTC.

The rearrangement uses TRBV28 and TRBJ2-7, with no clear D. Trimming took 2 bases from V and 6 from J, leaving 5 bases between them. CDR1 is MDHEN, CDR2 SYDVKM, per germline. The CDR3 extends over 11 amino acids. The CDR3 DNA sequence: TGTGCCAGCAGTTTAGGGCTCGAGCAGTACTTC. This encodes CASSLGLEQYF.

This clone was seen ten or more times. This rearrangement joins TRBV5-1 to TRBJ1-2, with TRBD1 matching over 8 bases. J was trimmed by 3 bases and V by 3 bases; bases with no gene match: 7. CDR1 is SGHRS and CDR2 is YFSETQ in the germline V gene. The CDR3 is made up of 15 amino acids. CDR3 sequence reads: CASSSSGGAYYGYTF. CDR3 bases: TGCGCCAGCAGCTCCTCAGGGGGCGCTTACTATGGCTACACCTTC.

This clone appeared once. The V gene is TRBV24-1, the J gene TRBJ2-3, with D tentatively TRBD2 (6 bases). The CDR3 totals 13 residues. V was pared by 9 bases and J by 3 bases, with 12 bases between. Germline values: CDR1 KGHDR, CDR2 SFDVKD. The CDR3 spells CATGYAGTDTQYF. CDR3 sequence (DNA): TGTGCCACCGGATACGCGGGGACAGATACGCAGTATTTT.

This clone showed up just a few times. V and J are TRBV5-1 and TRBJ1-3; D remains ambiguous. Germline CDR1 reads SGHRS; CDR2 reads YFSETQ. The CDR3 sequence is 16 residues long. V shed 1 base and J shed 0 bases, with 11 bases lying between them. The CDR3 sequence is CASSLKASDSGNTIYF. The CDR3 DNA sequence: TGCGCCAGCAGCTTGAAGGCCAGCGACTCTGGAAACACCATATATTTT.

The rearrangement joins TRBV7-2 to TRBJ1-1; D is undetermined. The CDR3 extends over 14 amino acids. Germline CDR1 SGHTA, CDR2 FQGNSA. Deletions cut 0 bases from V and 6 bases from J, with 11 bases between. The CDR3 spells CASSLAGWSPEAFF. The CDR3 region has the DNA TGTGCCAGCAGCTTAGCTGGGTGGAGCCCTGAAGCTTTCTTT.

The chain has TRBV2 and TRBJ2-3; D is uncertain. The CDR3 is 14 amino acids. Germline-derived CDR1 and CDR2 are SNHLY and FYNNEI. The V end was cut by 5 bases, the J end by 1 base, with 10 bases between. The CDR3 reads CASSLMAGTDTQYF. The CDR3 coding sequence is TGTGCCAGCAGTTTGATGGCGGGCACAGATACGCAGTATTTT.

This rearrangement joins TRBV19 to TRBJ1-1; 11 bases align to TRBD1. The CDR3 runs 17 residues. Looked up from germline, CDR1 is LNHDA and CDR2 is SQIVND (reference sequence). V lost 3 bases to trimming and J lost 0 bases; unmatched junction nucleotides: 6. This CDR3 reads CASSIGQGANVNTEAFF. The CDR3 DNA is TGTGCCAGTAGTATCGGACAGGGGGCAAACGTGAACACTGAAGCTTTCTTT.

V and J are TRBV5-1 and TRBJ2-1; 14 bases line up with TRBD2. Germline values: CDR1 SGHRS, CDR2 YFSETQ. The CDR3 spans 16 residues. With V trimmed by 6 bases and J by 7 bases, 9 bases remained unmatched. The DNA of the CDR3 is TGCGCCAGCACATCCGCGACTAGCGGGAGGGCGAATGAGCAGTTCTTC. Protein: CASTSATSGRANEQFF.

The chain is built from TRBV6-5 and TRBJ1-4; 8 bases line up with TRBD1. Germline V gene sequence: CDR1 MNHEY, CDR2 SVGAGI. The CDR3 consists of 14 residues. V lost 7 bases, J lost 5 bases, and 6 bases stayed unmatched. As DNA, the CDR3 is TGTGCCAGCAAAGGGACAGGACTCAATGAAAAACTGTTTTTT. It yields the protein CASKGTGLNEKLFF.

The genes are TRBV10-2 and TRBJ2-1, with D possibly being TRBD1 (6 bases). The CDR3 runs to 13 residues. CDR1 and CDR2 (germline): WSHSY, SAAADI. Trimming removed 6 bases at V and 4 bases at J, with 10 bases between. CDR3 sequence (DNA): TGCGCCAGCAGGCTGACAGGATACAATGAGCAGTTCTTC. It is translated as CASRLTGYNEQFF.

The genes are TRBV19 and TRBJ2-2; 7 bases fit TRBD2. CDR3 length equals 16 residues. With V trimmed by 3 bases and J by 7 bases, 11 bases remained unmatched. Germline CDR1 and CDR2: LNHDA and SQIVND (reference sequence). This CDR3 is CASSIPLKGRGGELFF. The CDR3 coding sequence is TGTGCCAGTAGTATCCCTTTGAAGGGGAGGGGCGGGGAGCTGTTTTTT.

The chain couples TRBV19 to TRBJ2-5, with D perhaps matching TRBD2 (5 bases). The CDR3 sequence is 13 residues long. Germline V gene sequence: CDR1 LNHDA, CDR2 SQIVND (reference sequence). V lost 5 bases, J lost 2 bases, and 9 bases lay in between. This CDR3 is CASSPGMQETQYF. The CDR3 nucleotides are TGTGCCAGTAGTCCGGGGATGCAAGAGACCCAGTACTTC.

This chain links TRBV5-6 with TRBJ2-1; possible D gene TRBD1, 6 bases. Germline V lookup: CDR1 SGHDT, CDR2 YYEEEE. The CDR3 is 15 amino acids. V was clipped by 0 bases and J by 4 bases, with 11 bases between them. CDR3 sequence reads: CASSLGTAIYNEQFF. The CDR3, as DNA: TGTGCCAGCAGCTTGGGGACAGCCATTTACAATGAGCAGTTCTTC.

The CDR3 protein is CASSESRGANYGYTF. Here the CDR3 DNA reads TGCGCCAGCAGTGAGTCCCGAGGAGCTAACTATGGCTACACCTTC. The chain has TRBV10-1 and TRBJ1-2; no definite D call. This CDR3 is 15 amino acids long. V was cut by 0 bases and J by 0 bases, with 8 bases left in between. CDR1 and CDR2 from the germline V gene are WNHNN and SYGVQD (reference sequence).